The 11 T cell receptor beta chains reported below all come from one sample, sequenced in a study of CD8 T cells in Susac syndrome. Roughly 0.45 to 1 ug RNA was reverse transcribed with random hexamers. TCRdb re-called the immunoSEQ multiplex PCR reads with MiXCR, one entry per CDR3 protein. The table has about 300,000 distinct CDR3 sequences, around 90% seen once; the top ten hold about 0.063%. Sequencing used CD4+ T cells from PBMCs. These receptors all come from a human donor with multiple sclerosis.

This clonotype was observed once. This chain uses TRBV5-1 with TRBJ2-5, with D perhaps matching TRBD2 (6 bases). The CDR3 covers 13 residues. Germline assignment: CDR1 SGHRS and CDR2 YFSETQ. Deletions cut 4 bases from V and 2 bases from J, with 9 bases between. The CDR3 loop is CASSHGLQETQYF. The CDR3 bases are TGCGCCAGCAGCCATGGACTACAAGAGACCCAGTACTTC.

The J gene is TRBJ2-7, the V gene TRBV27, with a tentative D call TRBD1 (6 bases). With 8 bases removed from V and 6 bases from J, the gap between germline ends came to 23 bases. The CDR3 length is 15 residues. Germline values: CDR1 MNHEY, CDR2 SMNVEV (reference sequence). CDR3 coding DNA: TGTGCCAGCGGGCGCCCTGGGAATACAGGGACCGAGCAGTACTTC. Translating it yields CASGRPGNTGTEQYF.

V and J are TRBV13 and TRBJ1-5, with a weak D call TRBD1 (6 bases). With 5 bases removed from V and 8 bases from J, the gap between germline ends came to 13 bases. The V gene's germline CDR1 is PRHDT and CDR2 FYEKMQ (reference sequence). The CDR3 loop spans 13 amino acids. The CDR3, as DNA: TGTGCCAGCAGCCTCAGGGGAGGAGAGCCCCAGCATTTT. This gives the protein CASSLRGGEPQHF.

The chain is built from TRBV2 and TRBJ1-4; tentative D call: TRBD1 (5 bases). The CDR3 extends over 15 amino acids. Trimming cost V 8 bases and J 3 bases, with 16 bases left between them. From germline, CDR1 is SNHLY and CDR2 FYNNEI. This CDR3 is CASRFGGAPNEKLFF. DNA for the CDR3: TGTGCCAGCCGATTCGGAGGGGCACCTAATGAAAAACTGTTTTTT.

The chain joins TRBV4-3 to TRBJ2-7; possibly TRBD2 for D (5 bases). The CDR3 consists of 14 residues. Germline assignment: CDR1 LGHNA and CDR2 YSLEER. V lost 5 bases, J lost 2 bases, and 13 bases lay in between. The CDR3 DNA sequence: TGCGCCAGCAGCGAGGGATCGGCCACCTACGAGCAGTACTTC. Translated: CASSEGSATYEQYF.

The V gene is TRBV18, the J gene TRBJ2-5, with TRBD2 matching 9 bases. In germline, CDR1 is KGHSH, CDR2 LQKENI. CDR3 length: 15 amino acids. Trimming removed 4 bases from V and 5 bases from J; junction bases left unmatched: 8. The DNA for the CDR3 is TGTGCCAGCTCACTCCCCGGACTAGCGCGGGAGACCCAGTACTTC. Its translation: CASSLPGLARETQYF.

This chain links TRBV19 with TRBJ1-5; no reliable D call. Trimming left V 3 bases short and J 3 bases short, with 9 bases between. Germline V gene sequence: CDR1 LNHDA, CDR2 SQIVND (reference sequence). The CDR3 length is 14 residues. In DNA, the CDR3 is TGTGCCAGTAGTATTCAGCATCTCAATCAGCCCCAGCATTTT. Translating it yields CASSIQHLNQPQHF.

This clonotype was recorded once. The CDR3 is CASSQGLPGPDTQYF. CDR3 nucleotides: TGTGCCAGCAGCCAAGGACTCCCCGGACCAGATACGCAGTATTTT. V gene TRBV7-3 combines with J gene TRBJ2-3, with a possible D match to TRBD2 (5 bases). V lost 5 bases and J lost 4, with 16 bases in between. The CDR3 is 15 amino acids. The V gene's germline CDR1 is SGHTA and CDR2 FQGTGA. The variable domain in full, completed from reference TRBV7-3 and TRBJ2-3, reads GAGVSQTPSNKVTEKGKYVELRCDPISGHTALYWYRQSLGQGPEFLIYFQGTGAADDSGLPNDRFFAVRPEGSVSTLKIQRTERGDSAVYLCASSQGLPGPDTQYFGPGTRLTVL.

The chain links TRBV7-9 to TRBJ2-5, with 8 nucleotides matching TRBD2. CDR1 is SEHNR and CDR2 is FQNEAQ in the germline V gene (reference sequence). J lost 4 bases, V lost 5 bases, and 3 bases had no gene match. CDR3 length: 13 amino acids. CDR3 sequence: CASSELAGETQYF. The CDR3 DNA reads TGTGCCAGCAGCGAGCTAGCGGGAGAGACCCAGTACTTC. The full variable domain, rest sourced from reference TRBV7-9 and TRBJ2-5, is DTGVSQNPRHKITKRGQNVTFRCDPISEHNRLYWYRQTLGQGPEFLTYFQNEAQLEKSRLLSDRFSAERPKGSFSTLEIQRTEQGDSAMYLCASSELAGETQYFGPGTRLLVL.

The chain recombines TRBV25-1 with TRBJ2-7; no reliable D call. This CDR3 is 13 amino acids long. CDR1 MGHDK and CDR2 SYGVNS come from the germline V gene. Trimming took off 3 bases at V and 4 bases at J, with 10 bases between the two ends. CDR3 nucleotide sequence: TGTGCCAGCAGTGACCCCGGACCTTACGAGCAGTACTTC. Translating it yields CASSDPGPYEQYF.

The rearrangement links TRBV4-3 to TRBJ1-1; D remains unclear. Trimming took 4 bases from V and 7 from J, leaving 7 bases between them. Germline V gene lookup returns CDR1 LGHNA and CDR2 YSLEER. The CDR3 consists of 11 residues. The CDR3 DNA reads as TGCGCCAGCAGCCGTCCGGGTGAAGCTTTCTTT. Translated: CASSRPGEAFF.